The rows below give T cell receptor beta chains drawn from one sample of a study of blood T cell repertoires in COVID-19. Some clones are missing from TCRdb's copy, which holds only in-frame ones; the method was immunoSEQ multiplex PCR. The table has 70,000 to 85,000 clones, around 86% seen once. Sequencing was performed on peripheral blood. These receptor sequences come from a woman aged 60-75 years with acute or convalescent COVID-19. Both conserved end residues are part of each CDR3. The D gene is left open where the match is weak. Clone size is shown for a subset of rows, as once, few, many or a class of expanded clone.

V gene	clone size	D gene	J gene	CDR3 DNA	CDR3 protein
TRBV6-6	NA	NA	TRBJ2-2	TGTGCCAGCAGTCCGATAGCGGAGCAACGCACCGGGGAGCTGTTTTTT	CASSPIAEQRTGELFF
TRBV5-6	NA	TRBD2	TRBJ2-1	TGTGCCAGCAGCTTAGGACTAGTAGACAATGAGCAGTTCTTC	CASSLGLVDNEQFF
TRBV28	NA	NA	TRBJ2-2	TGTGCCAGCAGTCTTACTAGGGACACCGGGGAGCTGTTTTTT	CASSLTRDTGELFF
TRBV5-4	NA	NA	TRBJ1-2	TGTGCCAGCATCCTGGTTCCAGGGAACTATGGCTACACCTTC	CASILVPGNYGYTF
TRBV19	NA	TRBD2	TRBJ2-3	TGTGCCAGTACCCCTAAGACTAGCGGGAGTTTCTCAGATACGCAGTATTTT	CASTPKTSGSFSDTQYF
TRBV10-3	NA	NA	TRBJ1-1	TGTGCCATCTGGGACGGCCCAGGGGACACTGAAGCTTTCTTT	CAIWDGPGDTEAFF
TRBV6-2/TRBV6-3	few	NA	TRBJ1-1	TGTGCCAGCAGCCTACTACGGAACACTGAAGCTTTCTTT	CASSLLRNTEAFF
TRBV7-3	NA	TRBD2	TRBJ2-3	TGTGCCAGCAGCCTGGGGACTAGCGGCGGCACAGATACGCAGTATTTT	CASSLGTSGGTDTQYF
TRBV19	NA	NA	TRBJ2-2	TGTGCCAGTAGTATAGATAGCAGATCCACCGGGGAGCTGTTTTTT	CASSIDSRSTGELFF
TRBV18	few	NA	TRBJ2-2	TGTGCCAGCTCTCCGCGGGATAACACCGGGGAGCTGTTTTTT	CASSPRDNTGELFF
TRBV7-2	NA	TRBD1	TRBJ1-2	TGTGCCAGCAGCTTAACTGGGTTGTGGGGACAGGGGGTGTACTATGGCTACACCTTC	CASSLTGLWGQGVYYGYTF
TRBV28	NA	NA	TRBJ2-7	TGTGCCAGCAGTATGAGCGGTTCTACCTACGAGCAGTACTTC	CASSMSGSTYEQYF
TRBV7-6	NA	NA	TRBJ1-4	TGTGCCAGCAGCCATCCATCGGGAGGGACTAATGAAAAACTGTTTTTT	CASSHPSGGTNEKLFF
TRBV10-2	NA	TRBD2	TRBJ2-3	TGCGCCACCGGACTAGCGGGAGCGGAAGATACGCAGTATTTT	CATGLAGAEDTQYF